Below, one T cell receptor (beta chain) is given with its context. The antigen is undetermined. This entry belongs to a study of T cells expressing NK-cell markers. Across the whole study: It was from sorted CD3+CD56+NKG2C+, CD3+CD56+NKG2C- and CD3+CD56-NKG2C+ T cells that TCR beta repertoires came. Sequencing covered eight donors, seven HCMV-seropositive and one seronegative. Overall study results and limits: Four donors' CD3+CD56-NKG2C+ cells were dominated by the same clonotypes. Dominant NKG2C+ clonotypes made up roughly 1.0-7.5% of CD8+ T cells in several donors.

TCRdb processed the 5' RACE reads again and assigns one entry to each CDR3 protein, with no DNA. The sample holds some 450,000 distinct CDR3 sequences. The CDR3 covers 14 residues. Germline V gene lookup returns CDR1 SGHRS and CDR2 YFSETQ. Sequenced input: blood T cells: a sorted CD56 or NKG2C T cell subset, CD4+ or CD8+ T cells, or bulk PBMC T cells (not recorded which). This clonotype was sampled from a woman aged 18 to 69 in good health. The rearrangement uses TRBV5-1 and TRBJ2-1; absent DNA, TCRdb's TRBD1 call cannot be checked. The CDR3 reads CASSGKGRYNEQFF.